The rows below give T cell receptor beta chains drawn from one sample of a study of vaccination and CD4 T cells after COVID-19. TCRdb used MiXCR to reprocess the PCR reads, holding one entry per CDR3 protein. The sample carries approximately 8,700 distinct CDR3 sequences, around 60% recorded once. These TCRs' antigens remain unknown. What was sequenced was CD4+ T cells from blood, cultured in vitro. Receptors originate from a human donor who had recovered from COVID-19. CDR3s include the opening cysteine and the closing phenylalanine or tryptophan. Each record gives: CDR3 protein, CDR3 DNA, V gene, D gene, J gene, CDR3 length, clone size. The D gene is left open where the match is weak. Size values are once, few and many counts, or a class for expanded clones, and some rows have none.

CASSIRRDQPQHF | TGTGCCAGCAGCATCAGGAGGGATCAGCCCCAGCATTTT | TRBV7-2 | NA | TRBJ1-5 | 13 | NA
CASSVGHTGELFF | TGTGCCAGCAGCGTAGGGCACACCGGGGAGCTGTTTTTT | TRBV9 | NA | TRBJ2-2 | 13 | NA
CASSFRDRGGQTQYF | TGTGCCAGCAGCTTCCGGGACAGAGGAGGGCAGACCCAGTACTTC | TRBV11-1 | NA | TRBJ2-5 | 15 | NA
CASGKLAESLNEQFF | TGTGCCAGCGGCAAACTAGCGGAGTCACTAAATGAGCAGTTCTTC | TRBV7-8 | TRBD2 | TRBJ2-1 | 15 | NA
CASPGQTQFEETQYF | TGTGCCAGCCCGGGACAGACTCAATTTGAGGAGACCCAGTACTTC | TRBV21-1 | NA | TRBJ2-5 | 15 | NA
CASSLSSRWDTQYF | TGTGCCAGCAGTTTAAGCTCAAGGTGGGATACGCAGTATTTT | TRBV28 | NA | TRBJ2-3 | 14 | NA
CATGESYGYTF | TGTGCAACCGGTGAGTCGTATGGCTACACCTTC | TRBV10-3 | NA | TRBJ1-2 | 11 | NA
CASRSTGGSTYNEQFF | TGTGCCAGCAGATCTACAGGGGGCTCAACGTACAATGAGCAGTTCTTC | TRBV5-4 | TRBD1 | TRBJ2-1 | 16 | few
CASSQSLRGTEAFF | TGTGCCAGCAGCCAAAGTCTCAGGGGTACTGAAGCTTTCTTT | TRBV14 | NA | TRBJ1-1 | 14 | few
CASSLDTSGSGTQYF | TGTGCCAGCAGCTTGGATACTAGCGGGAGTGGGACCCAGTACTTC | TRBV7-2 | TRBD2 | TRBJ2-5 | 15 | few
CASSLREGNQPQHF | TGTGCCAGCAGCTTGAGGGAGGGCAATCAGCCCCAGCATTTT | TRBV7-8 | NA | TRBJ1-5 | 14 | few